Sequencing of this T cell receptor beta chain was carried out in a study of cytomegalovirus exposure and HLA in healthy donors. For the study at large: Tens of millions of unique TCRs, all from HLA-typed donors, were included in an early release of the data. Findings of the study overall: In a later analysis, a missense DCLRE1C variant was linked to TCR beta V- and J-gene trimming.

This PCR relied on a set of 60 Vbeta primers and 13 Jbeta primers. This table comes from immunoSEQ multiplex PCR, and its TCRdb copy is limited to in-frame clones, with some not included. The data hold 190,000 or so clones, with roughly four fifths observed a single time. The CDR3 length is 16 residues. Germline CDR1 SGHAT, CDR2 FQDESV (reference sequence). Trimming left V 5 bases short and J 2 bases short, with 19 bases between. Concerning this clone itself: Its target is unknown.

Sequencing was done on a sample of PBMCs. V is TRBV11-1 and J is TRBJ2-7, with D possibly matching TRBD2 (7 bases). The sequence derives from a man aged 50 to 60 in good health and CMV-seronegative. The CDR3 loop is CASSPHWEGGAYEQYF. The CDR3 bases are TGTGCCAGCAGCCCCCACTGGGAGGGGGGGGCCTACGAGCAGTACTTC.